In this sample, the clone carrying this T cell receptor beta chain turned up once. This entry belongs to a study of shared clonotypes between healthy human individuals. Trimming cost V 5 bases and J 4 bases; bases outside gene matches: 11. This CDR3 comprises 15 residues. Germline CDR1 PRHDT, CDR2 FYEKMQ (reference sequence). Researchers divided each subset's genomic DNA evenly across several immunoSEQ plates. Per the original data handling: Junction-only immunoSEQ sequences carried no quality scores, so filtering differed. Assay used: immunoSEQ multiplex PCR; TCRdb lists only in-frame clones, some missing. D and trimming were read from the DNA, whereas the V and J calls and clone size are those reported in that table. This sample has fewer than 600,000 clones, with roughly 83% found just once.

This clonotype originated in a woman in her thirties or forties in good health. Some clones in this sample may be carry-over from other donors' samples. This rearrangement joins TRBV13 to TRBJ2-7; 7 bases fit TRBD1. Sequencing was carried out using PBMCs. The DNA for the CDR3 is TGTGCCAGCAGCCGCCGACGACAGGGTAGATACGAGCAGTACTTC. Its translation: CASSRRRQGRYEQYF.